This T cell receptor beta chain was obtained from a study of blood T cell repertoires in COVID-19. On the study more broadly: Samples came from the United States, Italy and Spain, spanning acute and convalescent COVID-19. Sources were T cells, B-cell-depleted T cells, or PBMCs; the material itself was cDNA or gDNA.

Original methodology: Amplification of reference gene primers was used by the study to estimate nucleated cell counts. Produced via immunoSEQ multiplex PCR; TCRdb's table is partial and in-frame only. The V and J calls and the clone size are those of that table, but D and trimming were determined from the DNA. The sample includes 100,000 to 150,000 clones, 80% seen only once; the top ten take about 25%. The TCR originated in a human donor in a cohort sampled during active COVID-19. The sequenced sample was peripheral blood.

The CDR3 spells CAWSSAGDYGYTF. Here the CDR3 DNA reads TGTGCCTGGAGCTCGGCAGGGGACTATGGCTACACCTTC. The V gene is TRBV30, the J gene TRBJ1-2, with a weak D call TRBD1 (6 bases). The V gene's germline CDR1 is GTSNPN and CDR2 SVGIG (reference sequence). CDR3 length: 13 residues. Deletions cut 3 bases from V and 3 bases from J, with 11 bases between.